This entry describes one T cell receptor beta chain. During active infection, Seattle patients enrolled and were then monitored through disease. This entry comes from a study of blood T cell repertoires in COVID-19. The repertoire was sequenced with immunoSEQ multiplex PCR; TCRdb's copy has only in-frame clones and lacks some. Among 250,000 to 300,000 clones listed, just over 90% were seen once. The length of the CDR3 is 15 residues. V gave up 4 bases and J gave up 8 bases; unmatched junction bases: 10. Germline V gives CDR1 SGHRS, CDR2 YFSETQ. The rearrangement links TRBV5-1 to TRBJ2-1, with 9 bases fitting TRBD1. The TCR sequence derives from a woman aged 25 to 39 with COVID-19, enrolled during active disease. The sample taken for sequencing was peripheral blood. The CDR3 nucleotides are TGCGCCAGCAGCAGCCGGGACAGGGCTTTGGATGAGCAGTTCTTC. Translated, it gives CASSSRDRALDEQFF.